This TCR beta chain was identified in a study of T cell changes during pregnancy in multiple sclerosis. V was shortened by 5 bases and J by 1 base, with 11 bases between the two germline ends. The CDR3 is made up of 14 amino acids. Germline CDR1 MNHEY, CDR2 SMNVEV (reference sequence). Measured with immunoSEQ multiplex PCR; TCRdb has only the in-frame clones, and not every one. Of 85,000 to 100,000 clones listed, roughly 92% were seen once; the top ten hold 2.6%. The specimen comprised peripheral blood, sampled in the first trimester of pregnancy. The receptor's source is a female donor with multiple sclerosis, enrolled in a pregnancy study. The V call is TRBV27, the J call TRBJ1-2, with D maybe TRBD1 (5 bases). CDR3 DNA: TGTGCCAGCAGTCCGCCGGGGGTTAACTATGGCTACACCTTC. Amino acids: CASSPPGVNYGYTF.